A single sample gave rise to the 13 T cell receptor beta chains below, sequenced in a study of blood T cells in healthy people across ages. A sample-barcoded 5' primer and a J-beta primer mix were used in a second PCR of roughly 6 to 12 cycles. Using its own MiXCR run on the 5' RACE reads, TCRdb lists one record per CDR3 protein. The sample holds more than 550,000 distinct CDR3 sequences; 20% to 25% are singletons and the top ten take around 22%. Sample: blood. The receptors were gathered from a man between 65 and 85 years old in good health.

V usage is TRBV7-2 and J usage is TRBJ2-5; either TRBD1 or TRBD2 may fit D (5 bases each). The DNA end is a closer match to TRBJ2-1, so the J assignment may be wrong. The CDR3 totals 15 residues. The germline V gene has CDR1 SGHTA and CDR2 FQGNSA. CDR3 nucleotide sequence: TGTGCCAGCAGCTTATTTGGGGGTGAAACCGTTGAGCAGTTCTTC. The encoded protein is CASSLFGGETVEQFF.

The V and J genes are TRBV12-3 or TRBV12-4 and TRBJ1-1; the match to TRBD1 covers 9 bases. The CDR3 sequence is 17 residues long. The V segment lost 3 bases and the J segment 3 bases; nucleotides outside the gene matches: 11. The CDR3 protein is CASSLTGGITIYTEAFF. The CDR3 DNA reads TGTGCCAGCAGTTTGACAGGGGGTATAACTATTTACACTGAAGCTTTCTTT.

This chain connects TRBV20-1 to TRBJ2-3; 14 nucleotides align to TRBD2. The J segment lost 4 bases and the V segment lost 0 bases, leaving 9 bases of the junction unmatched. CDR3 length: 18 amino acids. Germline V lookup: CDR1 DFQATT, CDR2 SNEGSKA (reference sequence). In DNA, the CDR3 is TGCAGTGCTAGAGATGTCGGACTAGCGGGGGGCATATCAGATACGCAGTATTTT. Residues: CSARDVGLAGGISDTQYF.

This clonotype was seen only a few times. The rearrangement links TRBV7-2 to TRBJ2-5; D is undetermined. The ends were cut back, 1 base at V and 5 bases at J, with 17 bases in the middle. Germline V gives CDR1 SGHTA, CDR2 FQGNSA. The CDR3 length is 16 residues. The CDR3 sequence: CASSLDFFDSDETQYF. In nucleotides, the CDR3 is TGTGCCAGCAGCTTAGACTTTTTTGACTCGGATGAGACCCAGTACTTC.

This clonotype appeared a single time. This chain links TRBV7-2 with TRBJ2-3, with 7 nucleotides matching TRBD1. The CDR3 length is 15 residues. Trimming at V came to 1 base and at J to 4 bases, leaving 5 bases not matched to a gene. Germline CDR1 and CDR2: SGHTA and FQGNSA. CDR3 coding DNA: TGTGCCAGCAGCTTAGTTCGAGGGGGCCCAGATACGCAGTATTTT. Encoded protein: CASSLVRGGPDTQYF.

J is TRBJ1-5 and V is TRBV2; the D gene is possibly TRBD1 (6 bases). This CDR3 has 15 residues. CDR1 is SNHLY, CDR2 FYNNEI, per germline. Between the trimmed V and J ends, which lost 8 bases and 5 bases, there was a span of 19 bases. CDR3 loop: CASSFSQGLDQPQHF. The CDR3 DNA follows: TGTGCCAGCTCTTTTTCCCAGGGGCTGGATCAGCCCCAGCATTTT.

The chain combines TRBV4-1 with TRBJ1-3, with D hard to call. The germline V gene has CDR1 MGHRA and CDR2 YSYEKL. V shed 0 bases and J shed 3 bases, with 9 bases lying between them. This CDR3 region has 15 residues. CDR3 in amino acids: CASSQDPGDGNTIYF. The CDR3 coding sequence is TGCGCCAGCAGCCAAGACCCCGGGGATGGAAACACCATATATTTT.

This clonotype was seen a few times. The gene calls are TRBV12-3 or TRBV12-4 and TRBJ1-6; D gene ambiguous. This CDR3 region has 13 residues. Trimming removed 2 bases at V and 9 bases at J, with 8 bases between. CDR3 residues: CASSLQQASPLHF. In nucleotides, the CDR3 is TGTGCCAGCAGTTTACAGCAAGCTTCACCCCTCCACTTT.

This clonotype was observed a handful of times. The chain recombines TRBV12-3 or TRBV12-4 with TRBJ1-3, with 9 bases aligning to TRBD1. The CDR3 runs to 14 residues. Unmatched junction bases numbered 0, after V lost 6 bases and J lost 0 bases. For the CDR3, the DNA is TGTGCCAGCAGGGGACAGGGCTCTGGAAACACCATATATTTT. Encoded protein: CASRGQGSGNTIYF.

This clonotype has a handful of counts. At one end the junction does not follow the germline gene, possibly because of a read error. The V call is TRBV20-1, the J call TRBJ1-5; D not certain. Per the germline V gene, CDR1 is DFQATT and CDR2 is SNEGSKA (reference sequence). This CDR3 has 14 residues. CDR3 residues: CSAPTARPNQPQRF. The CDR3 nucleotides are TGCAGTGCTCCTACAGCGCGCCCGAATCAGCCCCAGCGTTTT.

This clonotype showed up just a few times. The chain links TRBV6-5 to TRBJ2-3; D call uncertain. This CDR3 has 13 residues. Germline assignment: CDR1 MNHEY and CDR2 SVGAGI. V was shortened by 6 bases and J by 6 bases, with 13 bases between the two germline ends. DNA for the CDR3: TGTGCCAGCAGCCCCTTGCTTTGGGATACGCAGTATTTT. Translation gives CASSPLLWDTQYF.

The rearrangement uses TRBV28 and TRBJ2-1; no reliable D call. The CDR3 sequence is 16 residues long. V lost 3 bases, J lost 0 bases, and 12 bases lay in between. Germline V gene data show CDR1 as MDHEN and CDR2 as SYDVKM. The CDR3 bases are TGTGCCAGCAGTTTTATGCGGCTCCGCTCCTACAATGAGCAGTTCTTC. Translation gives CASSFMRLRSYNEQFF.

This chain connects TRBV13 to TRBJ2-7; 10 nucleotides align to TRBD1. From germline, CDR1 is PRHDT and CDR2 FYEKMQ (reference sequence). With V trimmed by 5 bases and J by 3 bases, 4 bases remained unmatched. The CDR3 consists of 14 residues. DNA of the CDR3: TGTGCCAGCAGCCTGGGACAGGGGATCTACGAGCAGTACGTC. As protein: CASSLGQGIYEQYV.